This TCR beta chain was identified during a study of shared clonotypes between healthy human individuals (dated by TCRdb to 2020 to 2022). Study-level background: The cohort included a few men and a couple of women between 18 and 49 years of age. For each donor, three plates each were used for CD4 naive and CD4 memory, two plates were used for CD8 naive, and one plate was used for CD8 memory. The study deeply sequenced blood TCR repertoires of about five healthy adults to estimate repertoire size and the extent of clonotype sharing between individuals. Libraries were prepared and TCR repertoires were sequenced by different laboratories using diverse techniques, in order to increase sequencing depth and limit assay-specific biases. Between about 0.85 and 9.5 billion PBMCs per donor were obtained by leukapheresis.

Using the deep immunoSEQ assay, multiplex PCR amplified TCR CDR3 regions from genomic DNA. Extracted genomic DNA from each cell subset was distributed evenly across all wells of several immunoSEQ 96-well plates, and each plate was treated as a replicate. For sorted subsets, approximately 190 ng genomic DNA, equal to tens of thousands of T cell genomes, was loaded into each replicate PCR. The purified libraries were quantified using a Qubit 3.0 fluorometer, sized with a Bioanalyzer 2100, and then quantified again using the KAPA Library Quantification kit. Every immunoSEQ 96-well plate was sequenced on a dedicated single-read 150-cycle Illumina NextSeq 550 flow cell. The authors' pipeline ran thus. The immunoSEQ output contained only junctional sequences without quality scores, so filtering could not match that applied to full-length reads. To assign V/J genes and CDR3, sequences were annotated against IMGT germline references using PyIR, a Python wrapper for IgBLAST v1.9. Any read was removed if the V/J assignment was weak (E-value above 1e-6), the CDR3 was missing, or the read contained stop codons, out-of-frame junctions, or ambiguous translated residues. V3J clonotypes were defined as sequences sharing the same inferred V gene, J gene, and CDR3 amino acid sequence. Percentage overlap between repertoires was calculated by dividing the number of shared unique clonotypes by the size of the smaller repertoire. Repertoire richness was assessed with RTK rarefaction, the Chao1 estimator, and Recon v2.1 estimates of unobserved clonotypes. OLGA was used to compute generation probabilities for all TCRbeta clonotypes that the gDNA method yielded from a few donors. What TCRdb holds here is the immuneACCESS table cut down to in-frame rearrangements. Part of the clones is not present; checked against another copy, under half of the missing clones reflect an unresolved V gene, and the others are unexplained. V, J and clone size were drawn from that table, and D and trimming were deduced from the DNA. The sample profile shows about 2.4 million clones; approximately 94% of them were found once. The top ten clonotypes cover roughly 0.39% of the sample.

Concerning this clone: Which antigen it targets is not known. Per-base qualities were not stored, and no clone one base away is much larger. The same CDR3 also results from other DNA sequences found in this sample.

V is cut by 3 bases and J by 2 bases, and the space between the germline ends is 7 bases. The CDR3 has 13 amino acids, counting the end cysteine and phenylalanine. Just the 39-base CDR3 DNA is kept, in frame starting at base 1. The germline V gene gives CDR1 as MDHEN and CDR2 as SYDVKM. Broad study findings and their caveats: Across a few donors, around 5.4% of naive CD4, approximately 3.5% of naive CD8, around 2.1% of memory CD4, and 0.3% to 0.45% of memory CD8 clonotypes were shared. Incomplete sequencing was indicated by rarefaction of sorted-subset datasets, despite the large sequencing depth. Sampling was restricted to blood, and TCR repertoires in tissues likely differ from the TCR repertoires found in blood. Estimated clonotype richness was generally larger for naive than for memory subsets. Compared with non-shared clonotypes, the clonotypes found in all four sorted-subset donors had higher generation probabilities. Based on pairwise subsampling, the degree of clonotype sharing among donors was expected to be affected by sequencing depth. Because the study included only a small number of donors, the genetic and exposure-history diversity represented was limited.

The donors were healthy, HIV-negative adults with no recently reported acute infections or vaccinations. Every donor was a Caucasian adult living in Nashville, Tennessee, USA. Magnetic negative selection was used to enrich CD4+ T cells, after which naive cells were positively selected on CD45RA and the negative fraction became the memory subset. After blood collection by leukapheresis, PBMCs were isolated using Ficoll-Histopaque density gradient centrifugation and then cryopreserved in the vapor phase of liquid nitrogen. Analytical flow cytometry was used to check the purity and quantity of every magnetically sorted T cell population. From each sorted fraction, genomic DNA was isolated and quantified by UV absorbance on a Nanodrop 2000c.

Input material: naive CD4+ T cells from PBMCs. The cell subset or site label for this specimen denotes: CD45RA+ positively selected. Recombination joined TRBV28 with TRBJ2-5; no D gene is confidently identified. This receptor was taken from a man aged 18 to 30 in good health. Some clones in this sample may be carry-over from other donors' samples. This receptor has the CDR3 CASSFGGQETQYF. The DNA sequence is given as TGTGCCAGCAGTTTCGGCGGACAAGAGACCCAGTACTTC.